These 8 T cell receptor beta chains were sequenced from one sample in a study of radiotherapy plus CTLA-4 blockade in lung cancer. Libraries were prepared by immunoSEQ multiplex PCR; TCRdb keeps only in-frame clonotypes and omits some of them. The sample consists of 110,000 or so clones, approximately 80% of them appearing once. Specimen: peripheral blood, collected from a patient treated with radiotherapy plus ipilimumab. The receptors shown here come from a human donor with non-small cell lung cancer who had a partial response to radiotherapy plus ipilimumab.

The chain has TRBV9 and TRBJ1-1; D is ambiguous. Trimming left V 4 bases short and J 3 bases short, with 10 bases between. Germline V gene data show CDR1 as SGDLS and CDR2 as YYNGEE. This CDR3 has 13 residues. The chain's CDR3 is CASSREHDTEAFF. The CDR3 DNA is TGTGCCAGCAGCCGGGAGCATGACACTGAAGCTTTCTTT.

The chain has TRBV18 and TRBJ1-1; the D gene is possibly TRBD1 (6 bases). CDR1 is KGHSH, CDR2 LQKENI, per germline. The CDR3 runs to 12 residues. Trimming took 5 bases from V and 11 from J, leaving 15 bases between them. CDR3 sequence reads: CASSRTDPWAFF. DNA of the CDR3: TGTGCCAGCTCAAGGACAGACCCTTGGGCTTTCTTT.

Of note for this clone: This CDR3 is also generated by other DNA sequences in the sample. The chain carries TRBV6-1 and TRBJ2-3, with 7 bases lining up with TRBD1. Germline V CDR1 and CDR2: MNHNS, SASEGT. V was pared by 6 bases and J by 0 bases, with 6 bases of the junction left unmatched. The CDR3 is 15 residues long. DNA for the CDR3: TGTGCCAGCAGCCGACAGGGTACTAGCACAGATACGCAGTATTTT. This codes for CASSRQGTSTDTQYF.

This sequence joins TRBV19 and TRBJ1-2; no clear D gene. This CDR3 is built from 13 residues. Trimming removed 5 bases from V and 6 bases from J, with 13 bases in between. Looked up from germline, CDR1 is LNHDA and CDR2 is SQIVND (reference sequence). The CDR3 loop is CASSEGRLNGYTF. CDR3 nucleotide sequence: TGTGCCAGTAGTGAGGGAAGGTTAAATGGCTACACCTTC. Full variable domain (remainder filled in from reference TRBV19 and TRBJ1-2): DGGITQSPKYLFRKEGQNVTLSCEQNLNHDAMYWYRQDPGQGLRLIYYSQIVNDFQKGDIAEGYSVSREKKESFPLTVTSAQKNPTAFYLCASSEGRLNGYTFGSGTRLTVV.

This clone appeared a single time. CDR3 nucleotides: TGTGCCAGCGGGGCTCGAGGCCGTGGCTACACCTTC. Its translation: CASGARGRGYTF. This chain links TRBV6-5 with TRBJ1-2; the D gene is possibly TRBD1 (5 bases). CDR3 length equals 12 residues. Germline CDR1 MNHEY, CDR2 SVGAGI. The V end lost 8 bases, the J end lost 7 bases, and 14 bases lay between the germline ends.

This chain uses TRBV2 with TRBJ1-5, with a weak D call TRBD1 (5 bases). Germline CDR1 reads SNHLY; CDR2 reads FYNNEI. The CDR3 runs to 17 residues. V lost 4 bases and J lost 2, with 18 bases in between. The CDR3 is CASSVRAILTGNQPQHF. The CDR3 DNA reads TGTGCCAGCAGTGTCAGGGCCATCTTAACTGGCAATCAGCCCCAGCATTTT.

V usage is TRBV28 and J usage is TRBJ1-2; TRBD1 matches at 10 bases. CDR1 is MDHEN, CDR2 SYDVKM, per germline. J gave up 4 bases and V 5 bases, and 4 bases lay outside the gene matches. The CDR3 has 14 amino acids. The CDR3 region is CASSPGTGVYGYTF. CDR3 nucleotides: TGTGCCAGCAGTCCGGGGACAGGGGTCTATGGCTACACCTTC.

This clone was found once. V usage is TRBV29-1 and J usage is TRBJ1-5, with D possibly matching TRBD1 (5 bases). Germline V gives CDR1 SQVTM, CDR2 ANQGSEA. The CDR3 has 13 residues. V was trimmed by 7 bases and J by 4 bases, leaving 14 bases between them. This chain's CDR3 is CSARLGGNQPQHF. DNA for the CDR3: TGCAGCGCTCGCCTCGGGGGTAATCAGCCCCAGCATTTT.